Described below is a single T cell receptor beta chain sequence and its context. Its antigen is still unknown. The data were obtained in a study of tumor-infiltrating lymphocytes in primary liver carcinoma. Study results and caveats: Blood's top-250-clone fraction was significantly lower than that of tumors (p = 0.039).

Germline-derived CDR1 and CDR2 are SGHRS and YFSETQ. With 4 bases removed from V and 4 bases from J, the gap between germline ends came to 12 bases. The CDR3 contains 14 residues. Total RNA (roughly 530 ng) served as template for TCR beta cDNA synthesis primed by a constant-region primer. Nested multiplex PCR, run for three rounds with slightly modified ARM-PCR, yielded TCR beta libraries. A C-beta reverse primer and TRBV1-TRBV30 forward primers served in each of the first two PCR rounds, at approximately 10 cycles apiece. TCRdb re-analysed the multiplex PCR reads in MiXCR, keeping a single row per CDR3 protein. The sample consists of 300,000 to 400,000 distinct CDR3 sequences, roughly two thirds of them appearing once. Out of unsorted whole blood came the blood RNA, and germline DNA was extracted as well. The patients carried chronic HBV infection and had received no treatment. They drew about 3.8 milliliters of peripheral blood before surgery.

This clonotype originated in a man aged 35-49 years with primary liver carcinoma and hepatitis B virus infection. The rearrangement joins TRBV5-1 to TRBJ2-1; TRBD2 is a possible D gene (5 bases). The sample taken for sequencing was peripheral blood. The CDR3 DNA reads TGCGCCAGCAGCCCCGGTGGAGGTTACAATGAGCAGTTCTTC. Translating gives CASSPGGGYNEQFF.